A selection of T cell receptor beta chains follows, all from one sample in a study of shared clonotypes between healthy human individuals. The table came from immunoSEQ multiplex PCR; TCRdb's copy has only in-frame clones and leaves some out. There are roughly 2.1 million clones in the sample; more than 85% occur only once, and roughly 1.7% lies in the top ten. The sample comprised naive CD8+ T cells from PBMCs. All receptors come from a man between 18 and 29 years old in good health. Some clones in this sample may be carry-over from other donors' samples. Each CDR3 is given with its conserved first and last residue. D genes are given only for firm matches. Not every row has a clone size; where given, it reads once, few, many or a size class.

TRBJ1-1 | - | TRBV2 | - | TGTGCCAGCAGTGAGCGGAGACGACCGGCTGAAGCTTTCTTT | CASSERRRPAEAFF
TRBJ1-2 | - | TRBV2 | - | TGTGCCAGCCGACCGACAGGCCGTCCTAACTATGGCTACACCTTC | CASRPTGRPNYGYTF
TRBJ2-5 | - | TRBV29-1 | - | TGCAGCGCACCTCCCCAGGAGTCAGTAAGACAAGAGACCCAGTACTTC | CSAPPQESVRQETQYF
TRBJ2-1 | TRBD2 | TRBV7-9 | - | TGTGCCAGCAACCACCTTACTAGCGGGATAGCTAATGAGCAGTTCTTC | CASNHLTSGIANEQFF
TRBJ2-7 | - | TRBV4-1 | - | TGCGCCAGCAGCCAAACAGAGCTGGGGCCTACCTCCTACGAGCAGTACTTC | CASSQTELGPTSYEQYF
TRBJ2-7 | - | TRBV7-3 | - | TGTGCCAGCAGCTTACGCCCAGGCCTCTACGAGCAGTACTTC | CASSLRPGLYEQYF
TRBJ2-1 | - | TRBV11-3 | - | TGTGCCAGCAGCTCCCGACGGGTCATTGAGCAGTTCTTC | CASSSRRVIEQFF
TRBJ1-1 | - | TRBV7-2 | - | TGTGCCAGCAGCCAATGGGGACAAGTAGGGACTGAAGCTTTCTTT | CASSQWGQVGTEAFF
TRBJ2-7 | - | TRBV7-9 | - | TGTGCCAGCAGCCCAGGCCGAGGGACGGGTGACGAGCAGTACTTC | CASSPGRGTGDEQYF
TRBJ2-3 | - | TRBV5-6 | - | TGTGCCAGCAGCTTGGTCTCCAGACCCACAGATACGCAGTATTTT | CASSLVSRPTDTQYF
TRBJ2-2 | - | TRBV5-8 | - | TGTGCCAGCACCACTGCCCCTATCTGGGAGCTGTTTTTT | CASTTAPIWELFF
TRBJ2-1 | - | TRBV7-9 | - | TGTGCCAGCAGCCCCCGGAACTACACTTACTCCTCCTACAATGAGCAGTTCTTC | CASSPRNYTYSSYNEQFF
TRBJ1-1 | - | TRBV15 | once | TGTGCCACCAGCATTCGGGCAGGCGGACAAGCTTTCTTT | CATSIRAGGQAFF
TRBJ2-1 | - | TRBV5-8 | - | TGTGCCAGCGGCCCCGCGAGCTTCGGGGTCTTC | CASGPASFGVF
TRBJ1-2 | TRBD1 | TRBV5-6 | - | TGTGCCAGCAGCTTGGGGCGCGGGACAGTGTATGGCTACACCTTC | CASSLGRGTVYGYTF
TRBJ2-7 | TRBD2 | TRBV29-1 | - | TGCAGCGCCGCGAACCTGGCGGGAGCCTCCTCCTACGAGCAGTACTTC | CSAANLAGASSYEQYF
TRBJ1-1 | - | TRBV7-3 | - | TGTGCCAGCAGCTTAAGTGGGGGAGGGACTGAAGCTTTCTTT | CASSLSGGGTEAFF
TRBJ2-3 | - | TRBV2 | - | TGTGCCAGCAGTGAGGGGACGGCCAAGAAATACAATACGCAGTATTTT | CASSEGTAKKYNTQYF
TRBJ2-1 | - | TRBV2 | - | TGTGCCAGCAGTGAATGGTGGAAAGCCAGTGGTGAGCAGTTCTTC | CASSEWWKASGEQFF
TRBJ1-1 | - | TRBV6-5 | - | TGTGCCAGCAGTTACGGGAAATGGGGAAAGACTGAAGCTTTCTTT | CASSYGKWGKTEAFF